Given below is one TCR beta chain in context. The CDR3 runs to 11 residues. V was clipped by 5 bases and J by 4 bases, with 8 bases between them. The germline V gene encodes CDR1 DFQATT and CDR2 SNEGSKA (reference sequence). A single record per CDR3 protein comes from TCRdb applying MiXCR to the 5' RACE reads. This sample yields 100,000 or so distinct CDR3 sequences, of which 17% are seen a single time; over 5% belongs to the top ten. This sample was taken from a study of T cells of healthy individuals. This sequence joins TRBV20-1 and TRBJ1-1; maybe TRBD1 (5 bases). The source is a human donor in good health. CDR3 in DNA: TGCAGTGCTCTGCAGGGCACTGAAGCTTTCTTT. Protein: CSALQGTEAFF.